This T cell receptor (beta chain) was identified during a study of tissue T cells after allogeneic stem cell transplantation. Study in general: Smaller viable blood or marrow samples skipped sorting for direct DNA extraction. Study-level results: Across patients, clones rarely overlapped, yet motif clusters were shared tissue-specifically.

TCRbeta CDR3 was sequenced at survey depth with template counts. TCRdb keeps only in-frame clones here, not all; method: immunoSEQ multiplex PCR. The sample carries around 25,000 clones, under 95% recorded once. Germline V CDR1 and CDR2: LGHDT, YNNKEL (reference sequence). V was clipped by 4 bases and J by 3 bases, with 10 bases between them. This CDR3 region has 14 residues. This clone was detected once. Its antigen is still unknown. The J gene is TRBJ1-3, the V gene TRBV3-1 (or the pseudogene TRBV3-2); weak D call: TRBD1 (5 bases). The sequencing used blood, collected before transplantation. This sequence was found in a male donor at least 60 years old who later had graft-versus-host disease after an allogeneic stem cell transplant. CDR3 protein: CASSPGTVGNTIYF. In DNA, the CDR3 is TGTGCCAGCAGCCCGGGGACCGTTGGAAACACCATATATTTT.